This T cell receptor beta chain emerged from a study of T cell repertoires in cytomegalovirus infection. On the study more broadly: The study used recently identified HLA-C-restricted and well-studied HLA-B-restricted CMV epitopes.

In TCRdb, the reads were re-called with MiXCR into one record per CDR3 protein. The sample has 380,000 or so distinct CDR3 sequences, just under 35% seen once. Looked up from germline, CDR1 is MDHEN and CDR2 is SYDVKM. There are 12 residues in the CDR3. Turning to this clonotype: What it binds is not known.

V usage is TRBV28 and J usage is TRBJ2-2; D ambiguous. This receptor was taken from a human donor in good health (CMV status not recorded). Some clones in this sample may be carry-over from other donors' samples. This specimen was cultured PBMCs, taken from culture after CMV antigen stimulation. The CDR3 region is CATFLNTGELFF. The CDR3 region has the DNA TGTGCTACCTTTTTGAACACCGGGGAGCTGTTTTTT.